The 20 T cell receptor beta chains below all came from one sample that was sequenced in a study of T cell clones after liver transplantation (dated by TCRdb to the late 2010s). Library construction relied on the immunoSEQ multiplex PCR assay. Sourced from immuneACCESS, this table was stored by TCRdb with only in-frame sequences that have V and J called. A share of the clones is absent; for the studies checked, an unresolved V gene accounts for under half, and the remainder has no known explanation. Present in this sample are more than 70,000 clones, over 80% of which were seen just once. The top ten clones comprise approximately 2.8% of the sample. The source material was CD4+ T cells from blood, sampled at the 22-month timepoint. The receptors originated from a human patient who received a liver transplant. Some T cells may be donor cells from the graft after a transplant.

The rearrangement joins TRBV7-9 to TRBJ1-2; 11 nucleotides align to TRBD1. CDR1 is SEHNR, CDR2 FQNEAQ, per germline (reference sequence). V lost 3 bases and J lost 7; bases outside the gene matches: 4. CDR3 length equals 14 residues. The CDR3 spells CASSFSGTGGGYTF. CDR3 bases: TGTGCCAGCAGCTTCTCCGGGACAGGGGGTGGCTACACCTTC.

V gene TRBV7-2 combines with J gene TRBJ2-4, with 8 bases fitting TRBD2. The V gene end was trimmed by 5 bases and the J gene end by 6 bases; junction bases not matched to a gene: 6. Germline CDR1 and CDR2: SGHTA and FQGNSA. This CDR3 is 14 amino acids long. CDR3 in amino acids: CASSRSGALNIQYF. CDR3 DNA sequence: TGTGCCAGCAGCCGTAGCGGGGCTCTAAACATTCAGTACTTC.

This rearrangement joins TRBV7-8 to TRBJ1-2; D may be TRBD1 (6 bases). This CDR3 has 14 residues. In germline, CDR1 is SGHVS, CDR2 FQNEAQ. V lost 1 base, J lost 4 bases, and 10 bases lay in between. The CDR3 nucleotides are TGTGCCAGCAGCTTAGGGACAGCGACCTATGGCTACACCTTC. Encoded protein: CASSLGTATYGYTF.

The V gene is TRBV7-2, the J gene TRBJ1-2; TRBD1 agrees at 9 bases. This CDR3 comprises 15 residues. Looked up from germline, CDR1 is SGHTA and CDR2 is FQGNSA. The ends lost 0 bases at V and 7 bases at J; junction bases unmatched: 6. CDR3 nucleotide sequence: TGTGCCAGCAGCTTAGCGGGACAGGGAGAGAGTGGCTACACCTTC. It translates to CASSLAGQGESGYTF.

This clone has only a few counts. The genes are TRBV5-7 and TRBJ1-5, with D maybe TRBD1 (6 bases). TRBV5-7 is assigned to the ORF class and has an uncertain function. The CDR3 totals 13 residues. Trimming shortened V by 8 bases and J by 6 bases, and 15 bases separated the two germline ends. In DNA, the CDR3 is TGTGCCAGGCGGAAGGCAGGGGCTCAGCCCCAGCATTTT. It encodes CARRKAGAQPQHF.

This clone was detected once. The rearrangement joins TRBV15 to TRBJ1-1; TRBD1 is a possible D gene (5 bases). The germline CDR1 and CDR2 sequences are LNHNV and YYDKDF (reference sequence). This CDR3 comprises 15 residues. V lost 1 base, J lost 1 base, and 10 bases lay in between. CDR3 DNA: TGTGCCACCAGCAGAGCGCGGGGGGGGAACACTGAAGCTTTCTTT. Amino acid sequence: CATSRARGGNTEAFF.

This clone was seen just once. DNA for the CDR3: TGTGCCAGCAGCCCCCGAGGGGCGAACACCGGGGAGCTGTTTTTT. It translates to CASSPRGANTGELFF. The V and J genes are TRBV25-1 and TRBJ2-2; possibly TRBD1 or TRBD2 for D (5 bases each). V was trimmed by 6 bases and J by 0 bases, leaving 11 bases between them. There are 15 residues in the CDR3. The V gene's germline CDR1 is MGHDK and CDR2 SYGVNS. Combining the CDR3 with reference TRBV25-1 and TRBJ2-2 gives the whole variable domain EADIYQTPRYLVIGTGKKITLECSQTMGHDKMYWYQQDPGMELHLIHYSYGVNSTEKGDLSSESTVSRIRTEHFPLTLESARPSHTSQYLCASSPRGANTGELFFGEGSRLTVL.

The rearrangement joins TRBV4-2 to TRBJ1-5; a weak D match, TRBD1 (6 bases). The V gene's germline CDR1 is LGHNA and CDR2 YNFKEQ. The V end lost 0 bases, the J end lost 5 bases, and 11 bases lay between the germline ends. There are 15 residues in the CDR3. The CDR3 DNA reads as TGTGCCAGCAGCCAAGACCAGGCAGGGGATCAGCCCCAGCATTTT. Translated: CASSQDQAGDQPQHF.

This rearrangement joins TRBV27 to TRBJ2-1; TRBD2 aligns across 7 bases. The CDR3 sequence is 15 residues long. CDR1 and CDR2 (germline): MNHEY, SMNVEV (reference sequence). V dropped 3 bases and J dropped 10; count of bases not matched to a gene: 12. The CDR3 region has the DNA TGTGCCAGCAGTTTGAGCGGGGACCGGAGGCAAGAGCAGTTCTTC. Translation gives CASSLSGDRRQEQFF.

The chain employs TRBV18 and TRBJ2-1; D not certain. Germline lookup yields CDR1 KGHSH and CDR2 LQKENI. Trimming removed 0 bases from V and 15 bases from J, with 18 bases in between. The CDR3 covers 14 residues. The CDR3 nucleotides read TGTGCCAGCTCACCACCCACTCTCGTACAACGAGCGTTCTTC. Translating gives CASSPPTLVQRAFF.

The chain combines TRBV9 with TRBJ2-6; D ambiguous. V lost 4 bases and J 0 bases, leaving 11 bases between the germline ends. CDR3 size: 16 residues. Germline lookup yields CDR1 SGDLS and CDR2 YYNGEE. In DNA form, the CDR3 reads TGTGCCAGCAGCAATGACCGAAACTCTGGGGCCAACGTCCTGACTTTC. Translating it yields CASSNDRNSGANVLTF. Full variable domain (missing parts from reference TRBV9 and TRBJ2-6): DSGVTQTPKHLITATGQRVTLRCSPRSGDLSVYWYQQSLDQGLQFLIQYYNGEERAKGNILERFSAQQFPDLHSELNLSSLELGDSALYFCASSNDRNSGANVLTFGAGSRLTVL.

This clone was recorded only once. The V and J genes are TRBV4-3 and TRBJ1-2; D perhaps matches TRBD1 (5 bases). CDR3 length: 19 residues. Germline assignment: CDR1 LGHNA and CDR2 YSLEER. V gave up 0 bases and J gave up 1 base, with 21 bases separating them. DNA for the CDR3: TGCGCCAGCAGCCAAGATATCCCCTTGTATATACAGGTTAACTATGGCTACACCTTC. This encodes CASSQDIPLYIQVNYGYTF.

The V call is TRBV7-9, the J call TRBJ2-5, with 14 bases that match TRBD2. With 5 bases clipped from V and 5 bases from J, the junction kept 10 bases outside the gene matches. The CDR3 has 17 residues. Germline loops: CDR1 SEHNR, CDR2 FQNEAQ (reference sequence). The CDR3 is CASSTGTSGSGVETQYF. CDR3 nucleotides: TGTGCCAGCAGCACGGGGACTAGCGGGAGCGGGGTCGAGACCCAGTACTTC.

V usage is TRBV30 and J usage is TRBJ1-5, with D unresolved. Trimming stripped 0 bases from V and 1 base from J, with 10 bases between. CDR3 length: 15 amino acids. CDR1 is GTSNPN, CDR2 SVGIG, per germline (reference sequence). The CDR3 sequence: CAWSVGRNSNQPQHF. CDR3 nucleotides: TGTGCCTGGAGTGTTGGGCGGAACAGCAATCAGCCCCAGCATTTT.

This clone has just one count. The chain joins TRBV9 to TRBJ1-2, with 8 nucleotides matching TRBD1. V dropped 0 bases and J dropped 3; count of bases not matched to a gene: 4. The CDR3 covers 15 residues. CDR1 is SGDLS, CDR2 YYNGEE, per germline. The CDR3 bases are TGTGCCAGCAGCGTAGGGGGACAGGCCTACTATGGCTACACCTTC. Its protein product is CASSVGGQAYYGYTF. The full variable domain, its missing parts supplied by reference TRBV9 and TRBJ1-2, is DSGVTQTPKHLITATGQRVTLRCSPRSGDLSVYWYQQSLDQGLQFLIQYYNGEERAKGNILERFSAQQFPDLHSELNLSSLELGDSALYFCASSVGGQAYYGYTFGSGTRLTVV.

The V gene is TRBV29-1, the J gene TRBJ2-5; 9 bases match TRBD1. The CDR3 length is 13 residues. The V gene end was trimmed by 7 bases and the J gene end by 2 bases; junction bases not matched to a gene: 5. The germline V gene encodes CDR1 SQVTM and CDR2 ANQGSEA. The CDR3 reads CSGQGGFQETQYF. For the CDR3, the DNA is TGCAGCGGACAGGGGGGCTTTCAAGAGACCCAGTACTTC.

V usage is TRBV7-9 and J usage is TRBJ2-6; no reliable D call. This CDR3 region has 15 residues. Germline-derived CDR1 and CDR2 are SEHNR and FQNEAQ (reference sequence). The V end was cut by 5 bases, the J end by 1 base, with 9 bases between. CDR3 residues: CASSAPESGANVLTF. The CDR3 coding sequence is TGTGCCAGCAGCGCCCCAGAATCTGGGGCCAACGTCCTGACTTTC.

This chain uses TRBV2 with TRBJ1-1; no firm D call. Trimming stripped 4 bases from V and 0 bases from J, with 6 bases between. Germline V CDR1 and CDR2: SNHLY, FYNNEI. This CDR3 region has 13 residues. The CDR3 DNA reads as TGTGCCAGCAGTGGATCCATGAACACTGAAGCTTTCTTT. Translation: CASSGSMNTEAFF.

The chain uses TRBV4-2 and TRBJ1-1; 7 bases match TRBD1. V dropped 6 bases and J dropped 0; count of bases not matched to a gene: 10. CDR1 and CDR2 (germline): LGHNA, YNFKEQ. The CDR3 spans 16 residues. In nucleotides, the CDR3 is TGTGCCAGCAGATCGGGACAGAACACGCTGAACACTGAAGCTTTCTTT. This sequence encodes CASRSGQNTLNTEAFF.

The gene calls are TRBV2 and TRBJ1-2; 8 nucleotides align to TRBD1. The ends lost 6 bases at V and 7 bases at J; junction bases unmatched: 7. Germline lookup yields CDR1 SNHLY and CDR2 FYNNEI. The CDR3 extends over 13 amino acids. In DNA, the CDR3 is TGTGCCAGCAGGGCCGGACAGGGCCCTGGCTACACCTTC. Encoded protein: CASRAGQGPGYTF.